This T cell receptor (beta chain) derives from a study of T cells after yellow fever vaccination. Template switching by 5'RACE produced TCR cDNA, adding a universal primer site and UMIs. MiXCR, run by TCRdb on the 5' RACE reads, gives a single entry per CDR3 protein. The data contain hundreds of thousands of distinct CDR3 sequences, roughly 20% of them singletons. This sequence was found in a man younger than 30 who received the YFV17D yellow fever vaccine. This specimen was PBMCs, taken before the yellow fever booster vaccination.

CDR3 protein: CASSPEPGYNEQFF. The DNA for the CDR3 is TGTGCCAGCAGCCCAGAGCCCGGGTACAATGAGCAGTTCTTC. The V gene is TRBV3-1, the J gene TRBJ2-1; D ambiguous. V lost 4 bases, J lost 4 bases, and 11 bases lay in between. There are 14 residues in the CDR3. Germline CDR1 reads LGHDT; CDR2 reads YNNKEL (reference sequence).